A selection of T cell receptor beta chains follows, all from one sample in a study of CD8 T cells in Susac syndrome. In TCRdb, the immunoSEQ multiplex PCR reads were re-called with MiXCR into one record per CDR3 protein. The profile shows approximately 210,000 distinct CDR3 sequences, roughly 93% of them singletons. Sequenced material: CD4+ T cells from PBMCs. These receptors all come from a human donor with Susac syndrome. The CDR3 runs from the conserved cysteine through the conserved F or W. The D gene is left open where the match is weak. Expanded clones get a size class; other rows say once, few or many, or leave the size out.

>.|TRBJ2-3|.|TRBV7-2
TGTGCCAGCAGCTTCGAACGGGAGGATACGCAGTATTTT
CASSFEREDTQYF
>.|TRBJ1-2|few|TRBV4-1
TGCGCCAGCAGTTCAGGGGCCCTCGGGTATGGCTACACCTTC
CASSSGALGYGYTF
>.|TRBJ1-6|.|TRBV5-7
TGTGCCAGCAGCTTGGACGCAGGGGTAGTCTCACCCCTCCACTTT
CASSLDAGVVSPLHF
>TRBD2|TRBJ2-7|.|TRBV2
TGTGCCAGCAGCCGGGGGGTACCTTCCTACGAGCAGTACTTC
CASSRGVPSYEQYF
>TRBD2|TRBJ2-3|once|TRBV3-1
TGTGCCAGCAGCCAACAAGGACTAGCGGCAGATACGCAGTATTTT
CASSQQGLAADTQYF
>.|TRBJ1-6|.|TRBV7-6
TGTGCCAGCAGCGAAACTACCTTCGCGGAGTTTAGGAATTCACCCCTCCACTTT
CASSETTFAEFRNSPLHF
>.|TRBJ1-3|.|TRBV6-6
TGTGCCAGCAGTTGGATGACAGGCGACTCTGGAAACACCATATATTTT
CASSWMTGDSGNTIYF
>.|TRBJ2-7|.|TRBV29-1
TGCAGCGTTGAGGCCCATGGTGAAAGCTACGAGCAGTACTTC
CSVEAHGESYEQYF
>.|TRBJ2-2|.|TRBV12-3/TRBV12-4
TGTGCCAGCAGTTTAGGAGCCGGGGAGCTGTTTTTT
CASSLGAGELFF
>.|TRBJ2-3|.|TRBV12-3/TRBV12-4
TGTGCCAGCAGTTCGTACTCTAGCACAGATACGCAGTATTTT
CASSSYSSTDTQYF